Given below is one TCR beta chain in context. Its cognate antigen is unknown. Since a much larger clone is just one base distant, this may be a read error. Likely a read error: the CDR3 ends without its conserved phenylalanine or tryptophan. TCRdb redid the calling of the multiplex PCR reads with MiXCR, one entry per CDR3 protein. The sample holds some 150,000 distinct CDR3 sequences; approximately 20% are singletons and the top ten take roughly 2.7%. Germline V lookup: CDR1 SQVTM, CDR2 ANQGSEA. The CDR3 loop spans 14 amino acids. V was clipped by 0 bases and J by 2 bases, with 9 bases between them. This record comes from a study of breast tumors, draining lymph nodes, adjacent tissues. Samples came from axillary lymph nodes draining the breast cancer. Study-wide findings and caveats: Tumor repertoires ranked between lymph nodes and nontumor tissue in diversity, with V and J gene preferences.

J is TRBJ2-3 and V is TRBV29-1, with D uncertain. The TCR sequence derives from a female donor with breast cancer. Some clones in this sample may be carry-over from other donors' samples. The sample consisted of axillary lymph node tissue. The CDR3 sequence: CSVEDRTATDTQYL. The CDR3 DNA reads TGCAGCGTTGAAGATCGGACCGCCACAGATACGCAGTATCTT.